This T cell receptor (beta chain) is from a study of blood T cells in healthy people across ages. The second PCR ran about 6 to 11 cycles with a sample-barcoded 5' primer and J-beta primers. TCRdb redid the calling of the 5' RACE reads with MiXCR, one entry per CDR3 protein. In the table there are some 1 million distinct CDR3 sequences, roughly 45% of which are singletons. V dropped 4 bases and J dropped 6; count of bases not matched to a gene: 4. CDR3 size: 14 residues. CDR1 SGHTA and CDR2 FQGNSA come from the germline V gene. The sample taken for sequencing was blood. This clonotype was sampled from a woman aged 60-75 years in good health. The chain has TRBV7-2 and TRBJ2-2; 8 positions match TRBD1. In nucleotides, the CDR3 is TGTGCCAGCAGCTCGACAGGGGAGTCCGGGGAGCTGTTTTTT. Encoded protein: CASSSTGESGELFF.